A selection of T cell receptor beta chains follows, all from one sample in a study of blood T cells in healthy people across ages. A single record per CDR3 protein comes from TCRdb applying MiXCR to the 5' RACE reads. The profile shows 1,800,000 or so distinct CDR3 sequences, about two fifths of them singletons. The specimen sequenced was blood. The source is a human donor in good health. CDR3s include the opening cysteine and the closing phenylalanine or tryptophan. Each record gives: J gene, V gene, CDR3 protein.

J: TRBJ1-1
V: TRBV12-3/TRBV12-4
CDR3: CASSRTGGSQTQAFF

J: TRBJ1-6
V: TRBV27
CDR3: CASSLGHFPTLHF

J: TRBJ2-5
V: TRBV9
CDR3: CASSPSPGSETQYF

J: TRBJ2-3
V: TRBV5-1
CDR3: CASSLLSQPTDTQYF

J: TRBJ1-3
V: TRBV20-1
CDR3: CSARMGQGNSGNTIYF

J: NA
V: TRBV6-4
CDR3: CASSDLSGGNEQYF

J: TRBJ1-1
V: TRBV6-2/TRBV6-3
CDR3: CASRSRGDTEAFF

J: TRBJ2-5
V: TRBV9
CDR3: CASSVQWTGGEGETQYF

J: TRBJ1-1
V: TRBV25-1
CDR3: CASKTGVRTEAFF

J: TRBJ2-7
V: TRBV12-3/TRBV12-4
CDR3: CASSFRIYEQYF

J: TRBJ2-5
V: TRBV25-1
CDR3: CASSEFPGQGLGETQYF

J: TRBJ1-2
V: TRBV7-9
CDR3: CASSSPRDREEPNYGYTF

J: NA
V: TRBV3-1
CDR3: CASSQTGEGVDEQYF

J: TRBJ1-4
V: TRBV4-1
CDR3: CASSLNAGRVFF

J: TRBJ1-2
V: TRBV5-1
CDR3: CASREPEYGYTF

J: TRBJ2-5
V: TRBV20-1
CDR3: CSARTWQETQYF

J: TRBJ1-2
V: TRBV7-2
CDR3: CASSFWGDGYTF

J: TRBJ1-6
V: TRBV15
CDR3: CATSREAESPLHF

J: TRBJ2-3
V: TRBV4-3
CDR3: CASSPRSSDADTQYF

J: TRBJ1-5
V: TRBV5-6
CDR3: CASKNQPQHF

J: TRBJ1-6
V: TRBV27
CDR3: CAIRGQGDNSPLHF

J: TRBJ1-6
V: TRBV20-1
CDR3: CSARLGALVPLHF

J: TRBJ2-2
V: TRBV7-2
CDR3: CASSSNPGDYELFF

J: TRBJ2-5
V: TRBV3-1
CDR3: CASSQERIQETQYF

J: TRBJ1-2
V: TRBV24-1
CDR3: CATRDPSGTDIYYGYTF

J: TRBJ2-1
V: TRBV12-3/TRBV12-4
CDR3: CASSSSGISYNEQFF

J: TRBJ1-2
V: TRBV6-5
CDR3: CASSYSSRGVNYGYTF

J: TRBJ2-7
V: TRBV4-3
CDR3: CASNQEPRWEQYF

J: TRBJ2-1
V: TRBV5-1
CDR3: CASSLRGLGDNEQFF

J: TRBJ2-5
V: TRBV7-7
CDR3: CASGYTGGKETQYF

J: TRBJ2-7
V: TRBV15
CDR3: CATSVDRYSYEQYF

J: TRBJ2-6
V: TRBV7-6
CDR3: CASSLAESGGASGANVLTF

J: TRBJ2-7
V: TRBV5-1
CDR3: CASSLDTHYEQYF

J: TRBJ1-6
V: TRBV7-2
CDR3: CASSSTYGTIPLHF

J: TRBJ1-2
V: TRBV29-1
CDR3: CSVEDLEGASGYTF

J: TRBJ1-2
V: TRBV5-1
CDR3: CASSFGPGSQGYTF

J: TRBJ2-2
V: TRBV6-2/TRBV6-3
CDR3: CASSTGFVGELFF

J: TRBJ1-2
V: TRBV5-6
CDR3: CASSSERRIANYGYTF

J: TRBJ2-1
V: TRBV4-3
CDR3: CASSQEGAYHNEQFF

J: TRBJ2-3
V: TRBV7-2
CDR3: CASRLQGGETDTQYF

J: TRBJ1-3
V: TRBV12-3/TRBV12-4
CDR3: CALSLRNTIYF

J: TRBJ2-1
V: TRBV20-1
CDR3: CSATFGIYEQFF

J: TRBJ1-1
V: TRBV29-1
CDR3: CSSRGDILAIDTEAFF

J: TRBJ2-3
V: TRBV11-3
CDR3: CASSLDWTGTDTQYF

J: TRBJ1-1
V: TRBV7-9
CDR3: CASRFQTGVTEAFF

J: TRBJ2-7
V: TRBV11-1
CDR3: CASSLLAGGTYEQYF

J: TRBJ1-5
V: TRBV6-2/TRBV6-3
CDR3: CASSPDPSYNQPQHF

J: TRBJ2-3
V: TRBV10-3
CDR3: CAISESTGTSGVTDTQYF

J: TRBJ2-7
V: TRBV20-1
CDR3: CRARGPYEQYF

J: TRBJ2-1
V: TRBV27
CDR3: CASSYRGGPQFF

J: TRBJ2-1
V: TRBV29-1
CDR3: CSALILAAPDNEQFF